Here is one T cell receptor (beta chain) with its context. The sample originates from a study of T cell changes during pregnancy in multiple sclerosis. The CDR3 extends over 14 amino acids. Per the germline V gene, CDR1 is MNHEY and CDR2 is SMNVEV (reference sequence). V was trimmed by 10 bases and J by 2 bases, leaving 17 bases between them. Libraries were prepared by immunoSEQ multiplex PCR; TCRdb keeps only in-frame clonotypes and omits some of them. The sample lists about 20,000 clones, 88% occurring once. The source was CD8+ T cells from peripheral blood mononuclear cells, collected in the third trimester of pregnancy. This sequence joins TRBV27 and TRBJ2-5; TRBD2 might be the D (5 bases). This receptor was identified in a female donor in good health, enrolled as a control in a pregnancy study. CDR3 protein: CATTGEPEQETQYF. The DNA for the CDR3 is TGTGCCACTACCGGGGAGCCGGAGCAAGAGACCCAGTACTTC.